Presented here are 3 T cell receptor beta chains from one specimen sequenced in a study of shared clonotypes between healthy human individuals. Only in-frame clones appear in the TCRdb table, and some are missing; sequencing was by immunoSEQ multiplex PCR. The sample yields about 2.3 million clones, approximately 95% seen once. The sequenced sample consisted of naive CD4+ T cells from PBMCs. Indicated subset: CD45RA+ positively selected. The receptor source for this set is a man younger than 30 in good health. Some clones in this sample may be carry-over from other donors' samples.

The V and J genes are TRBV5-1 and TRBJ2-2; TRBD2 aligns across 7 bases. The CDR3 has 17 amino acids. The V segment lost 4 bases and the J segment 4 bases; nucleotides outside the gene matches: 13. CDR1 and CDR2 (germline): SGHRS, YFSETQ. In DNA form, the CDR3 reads TGCGCCAGCAGCCCGACCTCTTCCGCGGGAGCCACCGGGGAGCTGTTTTTT. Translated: CASSPTSSAGATGELFF. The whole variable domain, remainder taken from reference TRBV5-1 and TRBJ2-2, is KAGVTQTPRYLIKTRGQQVTLSCSPISGHRSVSWYQQTPGQGLQFLFEYFSETQRNKGNFPGRFSGRQFSNSRSEMNVSTLELGDSALYLCASSPTSSAGATGELFFGEGSRLTVL.

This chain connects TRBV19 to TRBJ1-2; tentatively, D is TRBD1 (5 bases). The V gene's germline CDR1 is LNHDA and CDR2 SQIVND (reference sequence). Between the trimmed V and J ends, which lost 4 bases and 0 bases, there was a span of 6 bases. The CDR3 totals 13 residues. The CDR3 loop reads CASSRQPNYGYTF. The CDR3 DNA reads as TGTGCCAGTAGTAGACAGCCTAACTATGGCTACACCTTC.

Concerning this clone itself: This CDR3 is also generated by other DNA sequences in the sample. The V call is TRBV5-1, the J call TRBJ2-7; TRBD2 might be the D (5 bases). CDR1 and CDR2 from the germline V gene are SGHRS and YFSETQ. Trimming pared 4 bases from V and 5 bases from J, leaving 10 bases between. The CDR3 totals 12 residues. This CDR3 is CASSPEGHEQYF. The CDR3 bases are TGCGCCAGCAGCCCCGAGGGCCACGAGCAGTACTTC.